This entry lists 15 T cell receptor beta chains sequenced from one sample in a study of blood T cells in healthy people across ages. A second about 6 to 11 cycle PCR used barcoded and J-beta primers. TCRdb recomputed calls from the 5' RACE reads with MiXCR, one row per CDR3 protein. The data hold fewer than 2 million distinct CDR3 sequences, with approximately 39% observed a single time. The sequenced sample was blood. The receptors here all came from a human donor in good health.

The V and J genes are TRBV2 and TRBJ1-2, with a possible D match to TRBD1 (5 bases). This CDR3 has 15 amino acids. Trimming stripped 5 bases from V and 3 bases from J, with 16 bases between. The germline V gene has CDR1 SNHLY and CDR2 FYNNEI. CDR3 bases: TGTGCCAGCAGTTTAATGGGGGGAAGTGACTATGGCTACACCTTC. Amino acids: CASSLMGGSDYGYTF.

The rearrangement joins TRBV4-2 to TRBJ1-2, with 7 bases identical to TRBD1. Germline CDR1 and CDR2: LGHNA and YNFKEQ. This CDR3 contains 15 residues. The V and J ends lost 0 bases and 2 bases, in that order; junction bases with no gene match: 3. The CDR3 region is CASSQDLQGNYGYTF. In DNA form, the CDR3 reads TGTGCCAGCAGCCAAGATCTACAGGGGAACTATGGCTACACCTTC.

The chain joins TRBV9 to TRBJ1-2, with 12 bases fitting TRBD1. Germline trimming cut 0 bases from V and 6 bases from J; bases unmatched to any gene: 3. Germline CDR1 SGDLS, CDR2 YYNGEE. The CDR3 spans 15 residues. CDR3 in amino acids: CASSVGGTGGNGYTF. The DNA for the CDR3 is TGTGCCAGCAGCGTAGGAGGGACAGGGGGCAATGGCTACACCTTC.

The chain's CDR3 is CASSFQQTRRTYEQYF. CDR3 sequence (DNA): TGTGCCAGCAGCTTCCAACAGACGAGGAGGACCTACGAGCAGTACTTC. V usage is TRBV7-2 and J usage is TRBJ2-7; D possibly corresponds to TRBD2 (5 bases). From germline, CDR1 is SGHTA and CDR2 FQGNSA. Trimming removed 3 bases from V and 2 bases from J, with 17 bases in between. CDR3 length: 16 residues.

This clonotype has at least ten counts. This CDR3 is CASNRVVGETQYF. The CDR3 bases are TGTGCCAGCAACAGGGTAGTTGGGGAGACCCAGTACTTC. The J gene is TRBJ2-5, the V gene TRBV7-2, with D possibly TRBD1 on 6 matching bases. Trimming shortened V by 7 bases and J by 5 bases, and 14 bases separated the two germline ends. The CDR3 is 13 amino acids. Germline lookup yields CDR1 SGHTA and CDR2 FQGNSA.

V gene TRBV9 combines with J gene TRBJ2-1; no reliable D call. CDR1 SGDLS and CDR2 YYNGEE come from the germline V gene. There are 14 residues in the CDR3. The V end lost 0 bases, the J end lost 5 bases, and 9 bases lay between the germline ends. The CDR3 spells CASSVELWDNEQFF. The CDR3, as DNA: TGTGCCAGCAGCGTAGAACTATGGGACAATGAGCAGTTCTTC.

The table lists this clonotype with a few counts. The gene calls are TRBV20-1 and TRBJ2-1, with 7 bases matching TRBD1. This CDR3 contains 14 residues. V lost 3 bases, J lost 6 bases, and 8 bases stayed unmatched. Germline CDR1 reads DFQATT; CDR2 reads SNEGSKA (reference sequence). The CDR3 is CSARSRGTGNEQFF. The DNA for the CDR3 is TGCAGTGCTAGGAGCAGGGGGACCGGCAATGAGCAGTTCTTC.

The chain combines TRBV6-5 with TRBJ2-5; possible D gene TRBD2, 7 bases. This CDR3 spans 15 amino acids. Germline V CDR1 and CDR2: MNHEY, SVGAGI. Trimming pared 2 bases from V and 3 bases from J, leaving 13 bases between. The DNA of the CDR3 is TGTGCCAGCAGTTACGTAGGGGGGGCCGAAGAGACCCAGTACTTC. This encodes CASSYVGGAEETQYF.

The chain couples TRBV12-3 or TRBV12-4 to TRBJ1-3; the D is unclear. Trimming left V 1 base short and J 0 bases short, with 13 bases between. The length of the CDR3 is 17 residues. CDR3 sequence (DNA): TGTGCCAGCAGTTTAGACCGCTGGACGGACTCTGGAAACACCATATATTTT. This gives the protein CASSLDRWTDSGNTIYF.

The chain is built from TRBV6-2 or TRBV6-3 and TRBJ2-7; perhaps TRBD2 as D (6 bases). Germline CDR1 reads MNHEY; CDR2 reads SVGEGT. Trimming took off 7 bases at V and 3 bases at J, with 19 bases between the two ends. This CDR3 comprises 15 residues. The CDR3 DNA follows: TGTGCCAGCAATCGGGGGATCGGTGGATTCTACGAGCAGTACTTC. Translating gives CASNRGIGGFYEQYF.

This rearrangement joins TRBV10-3 to TRBJ1-1; 10 nucleotides line up with TRBD1. The CDR3 extends over 14 amino acids. Germline lookup yields CDR1 ENHRY and CDR2 SYGVKD. After removal of 7 bases from V and 5 bases from J, the junction contained 7 bases not matched to a gene. The CDR3 loop is CAINRQGARTEAFF. For the CDR3, the DNA is TGTGCCATCAACAGACAGGGGGCGCGGACTGAAGCTTTCTTT.

The chain recombines TRBV19 with TRBJ2-3; D is possibly TRBD2 (5 bases). CDR1 is LNHDA, CDR2 SQIVND, per germline (reference sequence). The CDR3 loop spans 13 amino acids. Trimming pared 8 bases from V and 1 base from J, leaving 10 bases between. The CDR3 region is CASELGGTDTQYF. The CDR3 coding sequence is TGTGCCAGTGAACTAGGTGGCACAGATACGCAGTATTTT.

V is TRBV10-3 and J is TRBJ2-2; D ambiguous. The CDR3 has 14 amino acids. CDR1 and CDR2 (germline): ENHRY, SYGVKD. V was shortened by 10 bases and J by 9 bases, with 21 bases between the two germline ends. CDR3 protein: CATCPEMGSWELFF. The CDR3 region has the DNA TGTGCCACCTGTCCCGAAATGGGTTCCTGGGAGCTGTTTTTT.

V and J are TRBV2 and TRBJ2-5, with 9 positions matching TRBD2. With 5 bases clipped from V and 2 bases from J, the junction kept 9 bases outside the gene matches. Looked up from germline, CDR1 is SNHLY and CDR2 is FYNNEI. The CDR3 loop spans 16 amino acids. For the CDR3, the DNA is TGTGCCAGCAGTTGGGGAAGCGGGGGGCTTCAAGAGACCCAGTACTTC. As protein: CASSWGSGGLQETQYF. The whole variable domain, remainder taken from reference TRBV2 and TRBJ2-5, is EPEVTQTPSHQVTQMGQEVILRCVPISNHLYFYWYRQILGQKVEFLVSFYNNEISEKSEIFDDQFSVERPDGSNFTLKIRSTKLEDSAMYFCASSWGSGGLQETQYFGPGTRLLVL.

The chain combines TRBV20-1 with TRBJ2-3, with D possibly being TRBD1 (6 bases). Germline-derived CDR1 and CDR2 are DFQATT and SNEGSKA (reference sequence). Trimming took 0 bases from V and 2 from J, leaving 18 bases between them. The CDR3 length is 17 residues. The chain's CDR3 is CSARDLMGQGITDTQYF. CDR3 nucleotide sequence: TGCAGTGCTAGAGATCTGATGGGACAAGGGATCACAGATACGCAGTATTTT.